These 8 T cell receptor beta chains were all obtained from the same sample, sequenced in a study of T cell responses to AZD1222 COVID-19 vaccine. The data were produced by immunoSEQ multiplex PCR, yet TCRdb's version contains in-frame clones alone and is incomplete. This table holds 91,000 or so clones, roughly nine tenths found once. The specimen comprised peripheral blood, sampled 28 days after the second AZD1222 dose. The source is an adult who received the AZD1222 COVID-19 vaccine.

The chain combines TRBV4-3 with TRBJ1-4; 7 bases are a match to TRBD1. There are 15 residues in the CDR3. Per the germline V gene, CDR1 is LGHNA and CDR2 is YSLEER. J lost 5 bases, V lost 1 base, and 4 bases had no gene match. DNA of the CDR3: TGCGCCAGCAGCCAAGTCGCAGGGGGGAATGAAAAACTGTTTTTT. It encodes CASSQVAGGNEKLFF.

This rearrangement joins TRBV19 to TRBJ1-1; TRBD1 matches at 7 bases. CDR3 length: 14 residues. The ends lost 4 bases at V and 1 base at J; junction bases unmatched: 3. Germline lookup yields CDR1 LNHDA and CDR2 SQIVND (reference sequence). CDR3 nucleotide sequence: TGTGCCAGTAGTACCGGGACAGCGAACACTGAAGCTTTCTTT. Its translation is CASSTGTANTEAFF.

This clone appeared a single time. V is TRBV10-3 and J is TRBJ1-3; D is ambiguous. V lost 8 bases to trimming and J lost 0 bases, with 8 bases between them. Germline assignment: CDR1 ENHRY and CDR2 SYGVKD. This CDR3 is built from 13 residues. CDR3 coding DNA: TGTGCCATCGGCCAGAGCTCTGGAAACACCATATATTTT. This codes for CAIGQSSGNTIYF.

This clone was detected once. Because the CDR3's place on the DNA is in doubt, the DNA is left out and the CDR3 is given as listed by TCRdb. The chain couples TRBV21-1 to TRBJ1-1; the D call of TRBD1 is as the table states it, not checked on the DNA. TRBV21-1 is a recognized pseudogene. The CDR3 comprises 18 residues, both ends counted. CDR3: CASSIGVGQGAGNTEAFF.

A few counts support this clone. The chain carries TRBV5-6 and TRBJ1-6; D is undetermined. The length of the CDR3 is 13 residues. The V end was cut by 0 bases, the J end by 10 bases, with 8 bases between. Per the germline V gene, CDR1 is SGHDT and CDR2 is YYEEEE. The CDR3 is CASSLDKASPLHF. The CDR3 region has the DNA TGTGCCAGCAGCTTGGATAAGGCCTCACCCCTCCACTTT.

This chain joins TRBV5-1 and TRBJ1-1; D is possibly TRBD1 (5 bases). The CDR3 has 14 amino acids. From germline, CDR1 is SGHRS and CDR2 YFSETQ. The V gene lost 4 bases and the J gene lost 7 bases, with 17 bases spanning the gap. CDR3 loop: CASSRPEGRGEAFF. CDR3 DNA: TGCGCCAGCAGCCGGCCTGAGGGGAGGGGTGAAGCTTTCTTT.

This clone was counted once. V is TRBV6-5 and J is TRBJ2-6, with 7 positions matching TRBD1. V shed 4 bases and J 3 bases; nucleotides not matched to a gene: 6. The CDR3 contains 16 residues. Germline V gives CDR1 MNHEY, CDR2 SVGAGI. CDR3 protein: CASSSTGTVGANVLTF. In DNA form, the CDR3 reads TGTGCCAGCAGTTCCACAGGGACAGTTGGGGCCAACGTCCTGACTTTC.

V is TRBV18 and J is TRBJ1-2; 8 nucleotides match TRBD1. Germline V gives CDR1 KGHSH, CDR2 LQKENI. CDR3 length: 14 amino acids. V was pared by 3 bases and J by 7 bases, with 7 bases of the junction left unmatched. The CDR3: CASSPGQVYGGYTF. CDR3 sequence (DNA): TGTGCCAGCTCACCGGGACAGGTGTATGGTGGCTACACCTTC. Variable domain in full (rest from reference TRBV18 and TRBJ1-2): NAGVMQNPRHLVRRRGQEARLRCSPMKGHSHVYWYRQLPEEGLKFMVYLQKENIIDESGMPKERFSAEFPKEGPSILRIQQVVRGDSAAYFCASSPGQVYGGYTFGSGTRLTVV.